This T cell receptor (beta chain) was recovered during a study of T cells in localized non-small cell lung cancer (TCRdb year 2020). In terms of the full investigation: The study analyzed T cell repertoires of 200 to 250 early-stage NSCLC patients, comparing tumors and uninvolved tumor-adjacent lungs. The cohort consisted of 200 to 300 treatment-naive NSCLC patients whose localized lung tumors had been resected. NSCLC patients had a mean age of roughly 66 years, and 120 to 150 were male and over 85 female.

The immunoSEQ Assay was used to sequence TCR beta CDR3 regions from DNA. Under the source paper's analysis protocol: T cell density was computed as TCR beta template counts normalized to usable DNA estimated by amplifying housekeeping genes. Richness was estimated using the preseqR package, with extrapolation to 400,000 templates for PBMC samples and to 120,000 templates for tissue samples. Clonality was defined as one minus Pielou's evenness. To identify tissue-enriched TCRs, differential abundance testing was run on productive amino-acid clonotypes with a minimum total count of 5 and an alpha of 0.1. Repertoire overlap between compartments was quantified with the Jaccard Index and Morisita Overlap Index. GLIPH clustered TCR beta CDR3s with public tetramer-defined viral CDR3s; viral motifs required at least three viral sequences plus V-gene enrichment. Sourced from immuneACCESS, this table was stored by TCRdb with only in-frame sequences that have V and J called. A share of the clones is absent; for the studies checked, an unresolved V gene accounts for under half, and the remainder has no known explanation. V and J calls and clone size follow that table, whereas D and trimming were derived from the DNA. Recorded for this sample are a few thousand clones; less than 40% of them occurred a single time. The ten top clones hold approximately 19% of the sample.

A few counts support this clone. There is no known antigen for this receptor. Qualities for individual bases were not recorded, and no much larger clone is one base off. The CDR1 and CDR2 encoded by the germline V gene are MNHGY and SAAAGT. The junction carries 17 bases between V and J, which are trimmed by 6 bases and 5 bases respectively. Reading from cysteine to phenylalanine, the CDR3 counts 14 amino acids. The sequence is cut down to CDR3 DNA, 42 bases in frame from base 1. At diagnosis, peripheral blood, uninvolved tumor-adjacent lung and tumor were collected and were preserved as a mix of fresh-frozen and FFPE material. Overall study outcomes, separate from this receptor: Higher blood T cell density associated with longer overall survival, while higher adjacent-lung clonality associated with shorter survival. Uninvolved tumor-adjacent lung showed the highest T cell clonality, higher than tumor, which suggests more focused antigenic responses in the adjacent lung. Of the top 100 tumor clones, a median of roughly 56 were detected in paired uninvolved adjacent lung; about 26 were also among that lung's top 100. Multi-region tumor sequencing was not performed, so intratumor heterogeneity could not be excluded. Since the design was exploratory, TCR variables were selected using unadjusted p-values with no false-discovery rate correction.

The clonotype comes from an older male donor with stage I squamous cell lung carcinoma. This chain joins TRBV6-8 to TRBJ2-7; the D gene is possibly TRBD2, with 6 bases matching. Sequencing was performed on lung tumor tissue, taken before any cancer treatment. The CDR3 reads CASSPDGTLDEQYF. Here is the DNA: TGTGCCAGCAGCCCCGACGGGACTCTCGACGAGCAGTACTTC.